Each of the 5 T cell receptor beta chains below was sequenced from the same sample in a study of T cell repertoires in cytomegalovirus infection. No antigen is known for these receptors. TCRdb redid the calling of the reads with MiXCR, one entry per CDR3 protein. The sample records about 920,000 distinct CDR3 sequences, around 32% being singletons. The sample was cultured CD8+ T cells from PBMCs, taken from culture after CMV antigen stimulation. All receptors derive from a human donor in good health (CMV status not recorded). Some clones in this sample may be carry-over from other donors' samples.

The genes are TRBV7-6 and TRBJ2-7; no definite D call. There are 13 residues in the CDR3. CDR1 is SGHVS, CDR2 FNYEAQ, per germline. The ends were cut back, 4 bases at V and 5 bases at J, with 12 bases in the middle. CDR3 region: CASSSLQRHEQYF. DNA of the CDR3: TGTGCCAGCAGCTCCCTCCAGAGGCACGAGCAGTACTTC.

The CDR3 sequence is CSVGAGNGYTF. As DNA, the CDR3 is TGCAGCGTTGGGGCTGGCAATGGCTACACCTTC. V and J are TRBV29-1 and TRBJ1-2, with D unresolved. The ends were cut back, 4 bases at V and 6 bases at J, with 9 bases in the middle. The V gene's germline CDR1 is SQVTM and CDR2 ANQGSEA. The CDR3 extends over 11 amino acids.

The chain recombines TRBV19 with TRBJ1-2, with a tentative D call TRBD1 (5 bases). Germline lookup yields CDR1 LNHDA and CDR2 SQIVND (reference sequence). The CDR3 is made up of 19 amino acids. The ends were cut back, 7 bases at V and 5 bases at J, with 32 bases in the middle. CDR3 sequence: CASTHIRRAIAQELYGYTF. CDR3 nucleotide sequence: TGTGCCAGTACCCATATCCGCCGGGCTATTGCACAGGAGTTATATGGCTACACCTTC.

The chain uses TRBV12-3 or TRBV12-4 and TRBJ1-5, with D possibly being TRBD1 (6 bases). This CDR3 has 17 residues. The V end was cut by 0 bases, the J end by 3 bases, with 15 bases between. CDR3: CASSLAGGPRDNQPQHF. CDR3 nucleotide sequence: TGTGCCAGCAGTTTAGCTGGGGGGCCGAGGGACAATCAGCCCCAGCATTTT.

The chain employs TRBV10-3 and TRBJ2-7; 7 bases fit TRBD1. The V gene's germline CDR1 is ENHRY and CDR2 SYGVKD. The CDR3 totals 18 residues. J was trimmed by 0 bases and V by 2 bases; bases with no gene match: 13. The CDR3 bases are TGTGCCATCAGTGAGACCCGGGACAGCTCCCCGAGCTCCTACGAGCAGTACGTC. Its protein product is CAISETRDSSPSSYEQYV.